The clone carrying this T cell receptor beta chain was seen ten or more times. TCRdb recomputed calls from the PCR reads with MiXCR, one row per CDR3 protein. The sample contains 20,000 to 25,000 distinct CDR3 sequences, under 45% of which appear only once. The data stem from a study of tumor-infiltrating lymphocytes in oesophageal squamous cell carcinoma. The CDR3 covers 15 residues. Germline V gives CDR1 MNHNS, CDR2 SASEGT. The trim removed 3 bases at V and 4 bases at J, leaving 8 bases unmatched. The specimen sequenced was esophageal tumor tissue. The sequence was obtained from a male donor with esophageal squamous cell carcinoma. The chain links TRBV6-1 to TRBJ2-7; 8 bases line up with TRBD1. The CDR3 here is CASSDQGAVLYEQYF. The CDR3 coding sequence is TGTGCCAGCAGTGACCAGGGGGCAGTATTATACGAGCAGTACTTC.